This note documents a single T cell receptor beta chain sequence. Trimming pared 4 bases from V and 0 bases from J, leaving 16 bases between. This CDR3 comprises 17 residues. CDR1 is WSHSY and CDR2 is SAAADI in the germline V gene. The data belong to a study of blood T cell repertoires in COVID-19. Membership in each cohort depended on participant-reported clinical history. Per the original data handling: Cell counts per sample came from amplifying reference gene primers. Only in-frame clones appear in the TCRdb table, and some are missing; sequencing was by immunoSEQ multiplex PCR. The DNA was the basis for D and trimming; V, J and clone size are from that table. The repertoire holds around 140,000 clones, with roughly 80% as singletons.

This receptor was identified in a man in his forties with acute COVID-19. The chain combines TRBV10-2 with TRBJ2-1, with D possibly TRBD2 on 7 matching bases. The material sequenced was PBMCs or T cells enriched from blood (not recorded which). The CDR3 region is CASSVQWRGGSYNEQFF. CDR3 nucleotide sequence: TGCGCCAGCAGTGTTCAATGGAGGGGGGGCTCCTACAATGAGCAGTTCTTC.